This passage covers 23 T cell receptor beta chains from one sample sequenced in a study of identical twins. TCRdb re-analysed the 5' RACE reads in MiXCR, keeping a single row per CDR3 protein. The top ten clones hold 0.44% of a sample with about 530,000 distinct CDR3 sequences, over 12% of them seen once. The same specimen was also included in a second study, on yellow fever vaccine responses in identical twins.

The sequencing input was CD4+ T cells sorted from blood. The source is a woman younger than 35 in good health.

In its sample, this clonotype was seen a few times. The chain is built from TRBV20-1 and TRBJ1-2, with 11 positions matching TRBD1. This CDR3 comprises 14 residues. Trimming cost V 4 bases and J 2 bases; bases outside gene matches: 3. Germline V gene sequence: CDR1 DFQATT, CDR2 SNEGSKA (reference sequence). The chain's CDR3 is CSATRTGGNYGYTF. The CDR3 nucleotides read TGCAGTGCTACTAGGACAGGGGGCAACTATGGCTACACCTTC.

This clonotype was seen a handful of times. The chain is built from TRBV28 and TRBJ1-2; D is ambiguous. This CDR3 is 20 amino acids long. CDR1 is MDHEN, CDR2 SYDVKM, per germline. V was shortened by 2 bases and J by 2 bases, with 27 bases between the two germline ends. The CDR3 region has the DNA TGTGCCAGCAGTTTAGGATTTTCTCGTCGGGCAGAGCTTATAAACTATGGCTACACCTTC. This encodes CASSLGFSRRAELINYGYTF.

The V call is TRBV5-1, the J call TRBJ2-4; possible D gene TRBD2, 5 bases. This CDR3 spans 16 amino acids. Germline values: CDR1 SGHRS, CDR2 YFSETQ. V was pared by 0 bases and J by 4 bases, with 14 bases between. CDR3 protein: CASSLAAGGPKNIQYF. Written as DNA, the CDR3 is TGCGCCAGCAGCTTGGCCGCAGGAGGCCCAAAAAACATTCAGTACTTC.

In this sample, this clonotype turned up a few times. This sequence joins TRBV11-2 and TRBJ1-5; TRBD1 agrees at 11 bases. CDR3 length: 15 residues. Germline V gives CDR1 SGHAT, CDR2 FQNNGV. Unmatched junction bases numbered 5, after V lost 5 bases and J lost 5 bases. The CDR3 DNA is TGTGCCAGCAGCCCCGGGACAGGGGGATATCAGCCCCAGCATTTT. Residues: CASSPGTGGYQPQHF.

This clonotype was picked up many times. The CDR3 sequence: CASGKGQGADTQYF. As DNA, the CDR3 is TGCGCCAGCGGGAAGGGGCAGGGGGCAGATACGCAGTATTTT. V gene TRBV5-1 combines with J gene TRBJ2-3; 7 bases are shared with TRBD1. Trimming took 7 bases from V and 4 from J; bases not matched to a gene: 9. The CDR3 runs to 14 residues. Germline V CDR1 and CDR2: SGHRS, YFSETQ.

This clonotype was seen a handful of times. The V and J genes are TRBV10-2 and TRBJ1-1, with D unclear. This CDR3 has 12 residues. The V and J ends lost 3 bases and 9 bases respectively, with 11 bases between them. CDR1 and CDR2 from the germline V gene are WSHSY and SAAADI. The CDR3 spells CASSDLRGKAFF. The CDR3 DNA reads TGCGCCAGCAGTGACCTCCGCGGGAAAGCTTTCTTT.

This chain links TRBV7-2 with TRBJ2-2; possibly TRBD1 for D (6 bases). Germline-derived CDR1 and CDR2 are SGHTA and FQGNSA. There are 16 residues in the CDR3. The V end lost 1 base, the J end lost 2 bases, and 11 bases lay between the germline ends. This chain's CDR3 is CASSLVTGINTGELFF. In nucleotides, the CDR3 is TGTGCCAGCAGCTTAGTAACAGGGATTAACACCGGGGAGCTGTTTTTT.

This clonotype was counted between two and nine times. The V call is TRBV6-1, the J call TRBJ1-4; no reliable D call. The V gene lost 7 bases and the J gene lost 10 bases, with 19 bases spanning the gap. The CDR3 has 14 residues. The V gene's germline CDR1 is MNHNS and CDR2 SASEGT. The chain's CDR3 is CASTAPGSMRKLFF. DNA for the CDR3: TGTGCCAGCACCGCTCCGGGTTCAATGCGAAAACTGTTTTTT.

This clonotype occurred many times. CDR3 sequence (DNA): TGTGCCAGCAGTTACTCGTCACTAGCGGGGGTCTATGTTGAGCAGTTCTTC. This encodes CASSYSSLAGVYVEQFF. This sequence joins TRBV6-5 and TRBJ2-1; 11 bases match TRBD2. This CDR3 region has 17 residues. The V gene's germline CDR1 is MNHEY and CDR2 SVGAGI. The V gene end was trimmed by 0 bases and the J gene end by 9 bases; junction bases not matched to a gene: 10.

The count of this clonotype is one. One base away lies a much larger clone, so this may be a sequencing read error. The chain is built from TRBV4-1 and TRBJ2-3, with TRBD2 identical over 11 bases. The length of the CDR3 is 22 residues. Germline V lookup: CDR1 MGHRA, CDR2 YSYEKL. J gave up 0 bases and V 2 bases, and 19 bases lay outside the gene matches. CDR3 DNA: TGCGCCAGCAGCCAACCTAGACTAGCGGGGCGGCGGGGCCTAACTAGCACAGATACGCAGTATTTT. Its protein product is CASSQPRLAGRRGLTSTDTQYF.

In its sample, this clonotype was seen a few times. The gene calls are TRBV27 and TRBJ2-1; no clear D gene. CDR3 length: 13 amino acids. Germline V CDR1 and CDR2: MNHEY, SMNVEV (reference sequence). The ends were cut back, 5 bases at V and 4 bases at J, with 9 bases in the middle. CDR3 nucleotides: TGTGCCAGCAGTCCCAATAATTACAATGAGCAGTTCTTC. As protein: CASSPNNYNEQFF.

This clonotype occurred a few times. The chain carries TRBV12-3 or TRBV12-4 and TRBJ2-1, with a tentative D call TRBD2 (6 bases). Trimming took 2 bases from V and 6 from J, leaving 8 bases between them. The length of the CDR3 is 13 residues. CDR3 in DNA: TGTGCCAGCAGTTTACGGGAGTCCAATGAGCAGTTCTTC. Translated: CASSLRESNEQFF.

CDR3 protein: CASSQVPRGQYNEQFF. The CDR3 DNA is TGTGCCAGCAGCCAAGTTCCGCGGGGACAGTACAATGAGCAGTTCTTC. V is TRBV14 and J is TRBJ2-1; D may be TRBD1 (7 bases). Trimming took 1 base from V and 4 from J, leaving 14 bases between them. The germline V gene has CDR1 SGHDN and CDR2 FVKESK. This CDR3 spans 16 amino acids.

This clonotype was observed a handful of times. The CDR3 DNA is TGTGCCATCAGTGGATCCCGGTCTGACTATGGCTACACCTTC. This encodes CAISGSRSDYGYTF. The chain is built from TRBV10-3 and TRBJ1-2; no clear D gene. This CDR3 comprises 14 residues. CDR1 is ENHRY and CDR2 is SYGVKD in the germline V gene. Trimming stripped 4 bases from V and 3 bases from J, with 12 bases between.

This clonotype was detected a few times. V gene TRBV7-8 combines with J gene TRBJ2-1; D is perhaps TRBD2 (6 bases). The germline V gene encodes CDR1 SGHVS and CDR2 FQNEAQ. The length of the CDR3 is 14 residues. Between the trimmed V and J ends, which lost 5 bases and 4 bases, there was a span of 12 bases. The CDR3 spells CASSPETSYNEQFF. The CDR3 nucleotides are TGTGCCAGCAGCCCCGAGACTAGTTACAATGAGCAGTTCTTC.

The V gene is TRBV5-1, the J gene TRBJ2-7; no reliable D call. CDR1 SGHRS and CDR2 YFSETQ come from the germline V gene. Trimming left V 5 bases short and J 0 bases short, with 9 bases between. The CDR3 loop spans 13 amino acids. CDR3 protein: CASRSGSSYEQYF. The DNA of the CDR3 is TGCGCCAGCAGGTCCGGAAGCTCCTACGAGCAGTACTTC.

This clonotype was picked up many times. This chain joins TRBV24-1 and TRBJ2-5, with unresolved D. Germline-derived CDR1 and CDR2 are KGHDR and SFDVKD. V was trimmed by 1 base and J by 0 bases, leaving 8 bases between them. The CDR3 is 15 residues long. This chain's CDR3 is CATSDFWQDQETQYF. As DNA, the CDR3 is TGTGCCACCAGTGATTTTTGGCAGGACCAAGAGACCCAGTACTTC.

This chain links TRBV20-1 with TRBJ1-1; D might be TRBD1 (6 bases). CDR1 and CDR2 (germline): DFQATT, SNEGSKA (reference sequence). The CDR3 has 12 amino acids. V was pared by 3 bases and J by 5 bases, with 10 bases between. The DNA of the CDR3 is TGCAGTGCTAGGCAGGGGTTGACTGAAGCTTTCTTT. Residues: CSARQGLTEAFF.

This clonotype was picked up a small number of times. CDR3 nucleotide sequence: TGTGCCAGCAGTCCCCGCTTCCAGGGGGCCCAGGGTCAGCCCCAGCATTTT. It is translated as CASSPRFQGAQGQPQHF. This rearrangement joins TRBV6-1 to TRBJ1-5; 8 bases line up with TRBD1. Trimming removed 5 bases from V and 6 bases from J; junction bases left unmatched: 15. The CDR3 has 17 residues. Germline CDR1 MNHNS, CDR2 SASEGT.

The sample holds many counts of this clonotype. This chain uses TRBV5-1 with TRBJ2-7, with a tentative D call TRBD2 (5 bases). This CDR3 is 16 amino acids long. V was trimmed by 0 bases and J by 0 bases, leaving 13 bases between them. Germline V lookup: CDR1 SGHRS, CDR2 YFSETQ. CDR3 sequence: CASSLGGAVYSYEQYF. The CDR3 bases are TGCGCCAGCAGCTTGGGAGGAGCGGTATACTCCTACGAGCAGTACTTC.

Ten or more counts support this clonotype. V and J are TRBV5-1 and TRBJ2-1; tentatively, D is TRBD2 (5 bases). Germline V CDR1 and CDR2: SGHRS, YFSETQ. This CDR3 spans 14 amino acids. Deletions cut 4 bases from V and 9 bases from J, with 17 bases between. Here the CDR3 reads CASSPAGGSPEQFF. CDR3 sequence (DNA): TGCGCCAGCAGCCCGGCGGGCGGCTCCCCTGAGCAGTTCTTC.

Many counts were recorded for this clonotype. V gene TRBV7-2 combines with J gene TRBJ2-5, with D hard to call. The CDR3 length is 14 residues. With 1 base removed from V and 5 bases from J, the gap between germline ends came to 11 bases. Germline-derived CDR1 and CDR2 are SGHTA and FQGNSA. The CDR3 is CASSLVLTEETQYF. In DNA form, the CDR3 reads TGTGCCAGCAGCTTAGTTCTGACGGAGGAGACCCAGTACTTC.

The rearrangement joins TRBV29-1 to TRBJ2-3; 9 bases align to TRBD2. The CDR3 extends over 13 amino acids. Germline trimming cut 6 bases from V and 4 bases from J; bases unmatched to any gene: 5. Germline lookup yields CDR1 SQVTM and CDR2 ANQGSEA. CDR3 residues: CSVERGAADTQYF. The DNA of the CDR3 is TGCAGCGTGGAGCGGGGGGCCGCAGATACGCAGTATTTT.